This TCR beta chain was sequenced for a study of CD8 T cell repertoires and HIV-1 epitope variants. Study at large: Epitopes were three Gag families plus Nef HW9 and YT9. 1M T cells were kept uncultured as a baseline.

Overall study findings and caveats: This assay reports beta chains of antigen-expanded cells, not T cell function.

A remark on this clone: Antigen unknown.

Sequencing was performed with immunoSEQ multiplex PCR; in TCRdb, only in-frame clones are kept and a portion is missing. The sample includes thousands of clones, approximately 61% seen only once; the top ten take less than 45%. Sequencing was performed on cultured CD8+ T cells derived from PBMCs. The source of this sequence is a male donor with HIV.

The CDR3 bases are TGTGCCAGCAGCGACCGGGACAGGGGGCTCGGCTACACCTTC. Its protein is CASSDRDRGLGYTF. The gene calls are TRBV2 and TRBJ1-2, with TRBD1 matching over 12 bases. The germline CDR1 and CDR2 sequences are SNHLY and FYNNEI. V shed 6 bases, J shed 8 bases, and the junction held 7 bases outside the gene matches. This CDR3 spans 14 amino acids. Full variable domain (outside the CDR3, taken from reference TRBV2 and TRBJ1-2): EPEVTQTPSHQVTQMGQEVILRCVPISNHLYFYWYRQILGQKVEFLVSFYNNEISEKSEIFDDQFSVERPDGSNFTLKIRSTKLEDSAMYFCASSDRDRGLGYTFGSGTRLTVV.